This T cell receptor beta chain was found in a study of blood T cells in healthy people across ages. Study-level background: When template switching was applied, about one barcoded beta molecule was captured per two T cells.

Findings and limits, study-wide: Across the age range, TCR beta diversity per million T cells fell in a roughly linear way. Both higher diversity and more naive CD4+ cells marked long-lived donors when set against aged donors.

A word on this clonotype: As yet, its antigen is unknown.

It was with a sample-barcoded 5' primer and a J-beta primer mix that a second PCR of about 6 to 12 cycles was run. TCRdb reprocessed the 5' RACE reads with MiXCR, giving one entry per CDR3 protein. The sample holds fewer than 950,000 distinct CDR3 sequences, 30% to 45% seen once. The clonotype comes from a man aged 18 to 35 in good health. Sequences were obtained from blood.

CDR3 bases: TGTGCCAGCAGCTTATCCCCGAATCTCTATGGCTACACCTTC. It yields the protein CASSLSPNLYGYTF. The genes are TRBV7-2 and TRBJ1-2; D is ambiguous. There are 14 residues in the CDR3. CDR1 and CDR2 (germline): SGHTA, FQGNSA. Trimming took 2 bases from V and 4 from J, leaving 11 bases between them.